The 29 T cell receptor beta chains below all came from one sample that was sequenced in a study of identical twins. From the 5' RACE reads, TCRdb called clonotypes with MiXCR, one entry per CDR3 protein. Found here are around 550,000 distinct CDR3 sequences, 15% of them singletons; the top ten hold roughly 0.4%. These data also featured in a second study, about yellow fever vaccine responses in identical twins.

Material: CD4+ T cells sorted from blood. These receptors were taken from a woman under 30 in good health.

This chain joins TRBV9 and TRBJ2-1; TRBD1 might be the D (5 bases). Germline assignment: CDR1 SGDLS and CDR2 YYNGEE. The CDR3 has 14 amino acids. The V end lost 3 bases, the J end lost 10 bases, and 17 bases lay between the germline ends. In nucleotides, the CDR3 is TGTGCCAGCAGCGCCGACACCAGGGCGCTAGAGCAGTTCTTC. Protein product: CASSADTRALEQFF.

With regard to this clonotype: One junction end does not reproduce the germline sequence, and a read error may be involved. The chain employs TRBV5-1 and TRBJ2-1, with D maybe TRBD1 (6 bases). Germline assignment: CDR1 SGHRS and CDR2 YFSETQ. CDR3 size: 15 residues. The CDR3 DNA is TGCGCCAGCTGCTTCGGGGACACTACCTACAATGAGCAGTTCTTC. Amino acid sequence: CASCFGDTTYNEQFF. Full variable domain (rest looked up from reference TRBV5-1 and TRBJ2-1): KAGVTQTPRYLIKTRGQQVTLSCSPISGHRSVSWYQQTPGQGLQFLFEYFSETQRNKGNFPGRFSGRQFSNSRSEMNVSTLELGDSALYLCASCFGDTTYNEQFFGPGTRLTVL.

The CDR3 DNA reads as TGTGCCACCAGTAGGACAACCACCGGGGAGCTGTTTTTT. This sequence encodes CATSRTTTGELFF. J is TRBJ2-2 and V is TRBV24-1; maybe TRBD1 (5 bases). V lost 6 bases to trimming and J lost 4 bases, with 8 bases between them. This CDR3 comprises 13 residues. Germline CDR1 reads KGHDR; CDR2 reads SFDVKD.

The chain is built from TRBV3-1 and TRBJ2-3, with 8 bases that match TRBD1. This CDR3 has 16 amino acids. Germline lookup yields CDR1 LGHDT and CDR2 YNNKEL (reference sequence). V shed 4 bases, J shed 1 base, and the junction held 7 bases outside the gene matches. CDR3 loop: CASSRRTGFRTDTQYF. The DNA of the CDR3 is TGTGCCAGCAGCCGCAGGACAGGGTTTCGCACAGATACGCAGTATTTT.

This clonotype came up a few times. The V gene is TRBV29-1, the J gene TRBJ1-2, with D maybe TRBD1 (6 bases). The CDR3 is made up of 16 amino acids. Looked up from germline, CDR1 is SQVTM and CDR2 is ANQGSEA. The germline V and J ends were trimmed by 6 bases and 0 bases, with 20 bases remaining between them. CDR3 loop: CSVPYGQGIPNYGYTF. The CDR3, as DNA: TGCAGCGTCCCGTACGGGCAGGGGATTCCTAACTATGGCTACACCTTC.

This clonotype has more than one count but fewer than ten. The CDR3 sequence is CSARQLAGRREQYF. The CDR3 nucleotides are TGCAGTGCTAGACAACTAGCGGGCCGCCGGGAGCAGTACTTC. The rearrangement links TRBV20-1 to TRBJ2-7; TRBD2 agrees at 9 bases. Germline lookup yields CDR1 DFQATT and CDR2 SNEGSKA (reference sequence). J gave up 7 bases and V 2 bases, and 9 bases lay outside the gene matches. This CDR3 is built from 14 residues.

A few counts support this clonotype. The chain carries TRBV5-1 and TRBJ2-7; 9 bases fit TRBD1. V was clipped by 0 bases and J by 2 bases; unmatched bases: 6. The CDR3 sequence is 16 residues long. Germline V gene data show CDR1 as SGHRS and CDR2 as YFSETQ. CDR3 nucleotides: TGCGCCAGCAGCTTGGAAAGGGACAGGGCGACCTACGAGCAGTACTTC. It is translated as CASSLERDRATYEQYF.

This clonotype showed up just a few times. This chain joins TRBV25-1 and TRBJ2-1; 10 bases are shared with TRBD2. V lost 1 base and J lost 4; bases outside the gene matches: 19. Germline CDR1 reads MGHDK; CDR2 reads SYGVNS. This CDR3 is 21 amino acids long. The CDR3 sequence: CASSEFPSAQREGPYYNEQFF. In DNA, the CDR3 is TGTGCCAGCAGTGAATTCCCCTCGGCCCAGCGGGAGGGCCCGTATTACAATGAGCAGTTCTTC.

This clonotype appeared a few times. The CDR3 DNA reads TGTGCCAGCAGTGGACAGGGTTGGGGCACTGAAGCTTTCTTT. Amino acid sequence: CASSGQGWGTEAFF. This chain joins TRBV3-1 and TRBJ1-1; 8 nucleotides align to TRBD1. Germline-derived CDR1 and CDR2 are LGHDT and YNNKEL (reference sequence). V lost 6 bases to trimming and J lost 4 bases; unmatched junction nucleotides: 7. This CDR3 has 14 amino acids.

The gene calls are TRBV7-6 and TRBJ2-5, with D uncertain. The CDR3 consists of 14 residues. Trimming cost V 2 bases and J 0 bases, with 7 bases left between them. Germline CDR1 SGHVS, CDR2 FNYEAQ. CDR3 protein: CASSLLDNQETQYF. DNA of the CDR3: TGTGCCAGCAGCTTACTTGACAACCAAGAGACCCAGTACTTC.

This clonotype was seen repeatedly, ten times or more. The J gene is TRBJ1-1, the V gene TRBV12-3 or TRBV12-4, with D unresolved. This CDR3 is built from 14 residues. V lost 3 bases to trimming and J lost 0 bases, with 8 bases between them. CDR3 amino acids: CASSLRQVNTEAFF. The CDR3 DNA reads TGTGCCAGCAGTTTGCGGCAGGTGAACACTGAAGCTTTCTTT.

The V and J genes are TRBV7-9 and TRBJ2-5; 11 nucleotides line up with TRBD2. Trimming took 7 bases from V and 2 from J; bases not matched to a gene: 6. This CDR3 contains 15 residues. Per the germline V gene, CDR1 is SEHNR and CDR2 is FQNEAQ (reference sequence). The CDR3 spells CASTKLAGAQETQYF. CDR3 nucleotide sequence: TGTGCCAGCACCAAACTAGCGGGAGCTCAAGAGACCCAGTACTTC.

This clonotype turned up a few times. The chain carries TRBV7-9 and TRBJ2-3, with 9 bases fitting TRBD2. Germline CDR1 and CDR2: SEHNR and FQNEAQ (reference sequence). V was clipped by 6 bases and J by 6 bases; unmatched bases: 10. The CDR3 extends over 15 amino acids. The CDR3: CASSPGLATGDTQYF. The CDR3 DNA is TGTGCCAGCAGTCCCGGACTAGCGACGGGTGATACGCAGTATTTT.

The genes are TRBV11-1 and TRBJ2-1; no definite D call. Trimming took 1 base from V and 9 from J, leaving 13 bases between them. CDR3 length: 14 amino acids. The germline V gene has CDR1 SGHAT and CDR2 FQDESV (reference sequence). The CDR3: CASSLGPSGSEQFF. The CDR3 nucleotides read TGTGCCAGCAGCTTAGGTCCCTCAGGTAGTGAGCAGTTCTTC.

This clonotype was observed a handful of times. V usage is TRBV5-1 and J usage is TRBJ1-1; 9 bases map to TRBD1. V lost 4 bases and J lost 3; bases outside the gene matches: 7. CDR1 and CDR2 from the germline V gene are SGHRS and YFSETQ. The CDR3 runs 15 residues. The DNA for the CDR3 is TGCGCCAGCAGCCCCCGGGACAGGGTAGACACTGAAGCTTTCTTT. Encoded protein: CASSPRDRVDTEAFF.

This clonotype has a handful of counts. The chain has TRBV6-5 and TRBJ2-5; D ambiguous. CDR3 length equals 14 residues. Germline V CDR1 and CDR2: MNHEY, SVGAGI. Trimming removed 2 bases from V and 5 bases from J, with 12 bases in between. The CDR3 sequence: CASSYTLGMETQYF. CDR3 sequence (DNA): TGTGCCAGCAGTTACACTCTGGGAATGGAGACCCAGTACTTC.

This clonotype was seen at least ten times. This sequence joins TRBV29-1 and TRBJ1-1, with D unclear. The CDR3 consists of 10 residues. Trimming removed 5 bases at V and 8 bases at J, with 9 bases between. Germline lookup yields CDR1 SQVTM and CDR2 ANQGSEA. The CDR3 loop is CSVLKDEAFF. For the CDR3, the DNA is TGCAGCGTTCTTAAGGACGAAGCTTTCTTT.

A few counts support this clonotype. Here the CDR3 DNA reads TGTGCCATCAGTGAGTCCCCCGGGACAGTGGAGCCAGATACGCAGTATTTT. This sequence encodes CAISESPGTVEPDTQYF. V usage is TRBV10-3 and J usage is TRBJ2-3; TRBD1 agrees at 7 bases. The germline V gene encodes CDR1 ENHRY and CDR2 SYGVKD. CDR3 length equals 17 residues. After removal of 0 bases from V and 4 bases from J, the junction contained 10 bases not matched to a gene.

The gene calls are TRBV9 and TRBJ2-1, with TRBD2 identical over 8 bases. Germline V CDR1 and CDR2: SGDLS, YYNGEE. CDR3 length equals 13 residues. Trimming took 4 bases from V and 11 from J; bases not matched to a gene: 8. In DNA, the CDR3 is TGTGCCAGCAGCCTTACTCTTAGCGGGAAGCAGTTCTTC. It is translated as CASSLTLSGKQFF.

The genes are TRBV12-3 or TRBV12-4 and TRBJ2-3, with TRBD2 matching 9 bases. V was clipped by 5 bases and J by 4 bases; unmatched bases: 7. The CDR3 runs to 15 residues. This CDR3 reads CASSRGLASADTQYF. CDR3 sequence (DNA): TGTGCCAGCAGTCGTGGACTAGCGAGCGCAGATACGCAGTATTTT.

This clonotype was observed at least ten times. This chain connects TRBV12-3 or TRBV12-4 to TRBJ2-2, with D unclear. CDR3 size: 13 residues. Trimming shortened V by 8 bases and J by 0 bases, and 7 bases separated the two germline ends. Here the CDR3 DNA reads TGTGCCAGCTCACAGTCGAACACCGGGGAGCTGTTTTTT. Translation: CASSQSNTGELFF.

This clonotype was seen a few times. The chain carries TRBV11-2 and TRBJ2-7; D is possibly TRBD2 (5 bases). V lost 1 base, J lost 7 bases, and 20 bases lay in between. Per germline, CDR1 SGHAT and CDR2 FQNNGV. The CDR3 has 16 residues. CDR3 in DNA: TGTGCCAGCAGCTTAGCACAACCGGTACGGGGAGAAGAGCAGTACTTC. Residues: CASSLAQPVRGEEQYF.

This chain joins TRBV29-1 and TRBJ2-2; the D gene is possibly TRBD1 (5 bases). Deletions cut 5 bases from V and 6 bases from J, with 13 bases between. The CDR3 length is 13 residues. CDR1 is SQVTM and CDR2 is ANQGSEA in the germline V gene. CDR3 sequence reads: CSVQRGRAGELFF. CDR3 nucleotides: TGCAGCGTTCAAAGGGGCCGGGCCGGGGAGCTGTTTTTT.

This chain joins TRBV20-1 and TRBJ2-7, with D unresolved. Germline V gene sequence: CDR1 DFQATT, CDR2 SNEGSKA (reference sequence). The CDR3 runs to 12 residues. Trimming took off 5 bases at V and 5 bases at J, with 13 bases between the two ends. Written as DNA, the CDR3 is TGCAGTGCTCCCAGAGGCCTGGACGAGCAGTACGTC. It is translated as CSAPRGLDEQYV.

This clonotype came up a few times. The rearrangement joins TRBV28 to TRBJ1-1; D may be TRBD1 (6 bases). Germline V gene sequence: CDR1 MDHEN, CDR2 SYDVKM. CDR3 length equals 14 residues. With 7 bases removed from V and 1 base from J, the gap between germline ends came to 13 bases. The CDR3 nucleotides are TGTGCCAGCACCGGCAGGGGAGGGAACACTGAAGCTTTCTTT. Amino acids: CASTGRGGNTEAFF.

The rearrangement links TRBV10-2 to TRBJ2-2, with D unclear. Between the trimmed V and J ends, which lost 2 bases and 2 bases, there was a span of 6 bases. This CDR3 comprises 14 residues. From germline, CDR1 is WSHSY and CDR2 SAAADI. The CDR3 DNA is TGCGCCAGCAGTGAGACATTCAACACCGGGGAGCTGTTTTTT. It codes for CASSETFNTGELFF.

This clonotype has ten or more counts. The chain links TRBV3-1 to TRBJ2-1; no definite D call. CDR3 length: 14 amino acids. Trimming took 2 bases from V and 3 from J, leaving 8 bases between them. The germline V gene has CDR1 LGHDT and CDR2 YNNKEL (reference sequence). CDR3 in DNA: TGTGCCAGCAGCCAAACACTCAGCTACAATGAGCAGTTCTTC. It is translated as CASSQTLSYNEQFF.

The chain employs TRBV7-8 and TRBJ2-2; TRBD1 might be the D (6 bases). The CDR3 is 16 residues long. V was cut by 5 bases and J by 2 bases, with 15 bases left in between. Germline V gene lookup returns CDR1 SGHVS and CDR2 FQNEAQ. CDR3 sequence: CASSAILTGNTGELFF. The CDR3 coding sequence is TGTGCCAGCAGCGCAATATTGACAGGAAACACCGGGGAGCTGTTTTTT. The full variable domain, its missing parts supplied by reference TRBV7-8 and TRBJ2-2, is GAGVSQSPRYKVAKRGQDVALRCDPISGHVSLFWYQQALGQGPEFLTYFQNEAQLDKSGLPSDRFFAERPEGSVSTLKIQRTQQEDSAVYLCASSAILTGNTGELFFGEGSRLTVL.

This rearrangement joins TRBV7-6 to TRBJ2-3; a weak D match, TRBD1 (5 bases). V lost 6 bases and J lost 0, with 19 bases in between. CDR1 is SGHVS, CDR2 FNYEAQ, per germline. The CDR3 totals 17 residues. The CDR3 loop is CASRKTGQTPSTDTQYF. In nucleotides, the CDR3 is TGTGCCAGCAGGAAAACCGGACAAACACCTAGCACAGATACGCAGTATTTT.